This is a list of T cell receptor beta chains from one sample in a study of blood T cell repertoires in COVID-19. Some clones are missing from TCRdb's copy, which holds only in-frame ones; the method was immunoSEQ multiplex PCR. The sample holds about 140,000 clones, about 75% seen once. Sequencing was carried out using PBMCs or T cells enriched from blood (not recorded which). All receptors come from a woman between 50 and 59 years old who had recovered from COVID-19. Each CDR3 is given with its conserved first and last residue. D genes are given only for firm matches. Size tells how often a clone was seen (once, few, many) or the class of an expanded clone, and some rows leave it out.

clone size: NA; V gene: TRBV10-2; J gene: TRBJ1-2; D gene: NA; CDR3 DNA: TGCGCCAGCACCGCCACGCAGGTCCTCGATGGCTACACCTTC; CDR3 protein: CASTATQVLDGYTF
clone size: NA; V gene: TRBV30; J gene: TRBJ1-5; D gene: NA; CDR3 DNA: TGTGCCTGGAGTGTACCCCGGAGCAATCAGCCCCAGCATTTT; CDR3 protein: CAWSVPRSNQPQHF
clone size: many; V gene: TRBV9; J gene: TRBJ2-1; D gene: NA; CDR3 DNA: TGTGCCAGCAGCGTAGGGGGGGGCATGGCCATGGAGCAGTTCTTC; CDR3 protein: CASSVGGGMAMEQFF
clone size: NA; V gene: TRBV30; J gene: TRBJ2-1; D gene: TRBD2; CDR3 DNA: TGTGCCTGGAGAGAAGCGCGGGGGAGTTACAATGAGCAGTTCTTC; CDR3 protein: CAWREARGSYNEQFF
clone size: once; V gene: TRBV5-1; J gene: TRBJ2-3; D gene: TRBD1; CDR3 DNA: TGCGCCAGCAGCTTACCCGGGACAGGGGGACTAGGGGGGCAGTATTTT; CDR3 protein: CASSLPGTGGLGGQYF
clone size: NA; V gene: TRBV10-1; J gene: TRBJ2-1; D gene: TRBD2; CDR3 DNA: TGCGCCAGCAGTGAGTCATCCGGGGGGGCCCGGACTGAGCAGTTCTTC; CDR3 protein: CASSESSGGARTEQFF
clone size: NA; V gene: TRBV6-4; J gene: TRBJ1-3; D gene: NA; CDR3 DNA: TGTGCCAGCAGTGTCCCCGGGAGCTCTGGAAACACCATATATTTT; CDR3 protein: CASSVPGSSGNTIYF
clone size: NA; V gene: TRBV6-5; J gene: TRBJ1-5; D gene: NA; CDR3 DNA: TGTGCCAGCAGCGCTTTACTGGGGCCGGGTCAGCCCCAGCATTTT; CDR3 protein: CASSALLGPGQPQHF
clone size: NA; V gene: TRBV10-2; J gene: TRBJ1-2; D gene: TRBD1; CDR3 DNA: TGCGCCAGCAGAGCGGGACAGGGGGCCTATGGCTACACCTTC; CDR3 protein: CASRAGQGAYGYTF
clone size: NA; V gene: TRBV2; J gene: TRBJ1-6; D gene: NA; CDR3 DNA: TGTGCCAGCAGTGACACTTCCTCACCCCTCCACTTT; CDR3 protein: CASSDTSSPLHF
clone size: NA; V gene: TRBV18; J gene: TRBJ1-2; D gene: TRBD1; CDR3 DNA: TGTGCCAGCTCATTACGCCGTGTGAATCGGGACAGGAACTACTATGGCTACACCTTC; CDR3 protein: CASSLRRVNRDRNYYGYTF
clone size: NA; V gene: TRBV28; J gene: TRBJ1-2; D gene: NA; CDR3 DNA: TGTGCCAGCAGCCCTTTTGGGGGGATAGCTAACTATGGCTACACCTTC; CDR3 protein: CASSPFGGIANYGYTF
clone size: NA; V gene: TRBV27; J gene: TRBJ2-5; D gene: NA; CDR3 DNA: TGTGCCAGCAGTTCGCGCCTTCAAGAGACCCAGTACTTC; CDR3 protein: CASSSRLQETQYF
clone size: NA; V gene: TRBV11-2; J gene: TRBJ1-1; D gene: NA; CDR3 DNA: TGTGCCAGCAGCTTAGATTTGTGGCAGGGGACCTTTACTGAAGCTTTCTTT; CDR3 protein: CASSLDLWQGTFTEAFF
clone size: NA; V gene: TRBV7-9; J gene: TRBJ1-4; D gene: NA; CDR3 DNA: TGTGCCAGCAGCTTAGGAGGAACTAATGAAAAACTGTTTTTT; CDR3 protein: CASSLGGTNEKLFF
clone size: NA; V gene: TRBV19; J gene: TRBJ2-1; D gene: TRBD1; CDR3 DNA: TGTGCCAGTAGTGTTTCGGGACAGCCTCTTTACAATGAGCAGTTCTTC; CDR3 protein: CASSVSGQPLYNEQFF
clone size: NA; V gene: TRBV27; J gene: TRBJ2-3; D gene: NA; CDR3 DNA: TGTGCCAGCAGTTTTCGGGACACAGATACGCAGTATTTT; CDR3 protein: CASSFRDTDTQYF
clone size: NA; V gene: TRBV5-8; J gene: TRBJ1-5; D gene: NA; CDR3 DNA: TGTGCCAGCAGCTCCTTTCCTAATCAGCCCCAGCATTTT; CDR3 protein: CASSSFPNQPQHF
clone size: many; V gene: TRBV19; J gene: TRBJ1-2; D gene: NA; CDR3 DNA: TGTGCCAGTAGTATGAGGTACAACTATGGCTACACCTTC; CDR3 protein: CASSMRYNYGYTF
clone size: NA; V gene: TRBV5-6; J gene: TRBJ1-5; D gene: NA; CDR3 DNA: TGTGCCAGCAGCTTGCGACCAGGGCCAACTCAGCCCCAGCATTTT; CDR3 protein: CASSLRPGPTQPQHF
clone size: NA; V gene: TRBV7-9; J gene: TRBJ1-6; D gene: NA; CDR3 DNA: TGTGCCAGCAGCTCGCCAGACAGGAGCTCCTATAATTCACCCCTCCACTTT; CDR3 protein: CASSSPDRSSYNSPLHF
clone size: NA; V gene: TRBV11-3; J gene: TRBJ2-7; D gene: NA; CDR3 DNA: TGTGCCAGCAGCACAGGGATCCCCGCCTACGAGCAGTACTTC; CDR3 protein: CASSTGIPAYEQYF
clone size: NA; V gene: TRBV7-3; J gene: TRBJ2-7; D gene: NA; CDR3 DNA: TGTGCCAGCAGCTTAAGGCAGGGCCCTTTAGGGGAGCAGTACTTC; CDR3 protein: CASSLRQGPLGEQYF
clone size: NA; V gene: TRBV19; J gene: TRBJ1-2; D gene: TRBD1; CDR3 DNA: TGTGCCAGTAGTCCGGGACAGAACTATGGCTACACCTTC; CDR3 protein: CASSPGQNYGYTF
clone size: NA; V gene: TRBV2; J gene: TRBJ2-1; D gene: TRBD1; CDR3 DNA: TGTGCCAGCAGTGAAGCAGACAGGGATGCCTACAATGAGCAGTTCTTC; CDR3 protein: CASSEADRDAYNEQFF
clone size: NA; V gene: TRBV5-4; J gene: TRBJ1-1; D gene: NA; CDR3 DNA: TGTGCCAGCAGCTGGGCGGGGTCTGAAGCTTTCTTT; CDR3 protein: CASSWAGSEAFF
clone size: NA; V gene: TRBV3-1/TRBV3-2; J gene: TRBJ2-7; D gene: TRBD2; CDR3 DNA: TGTGCCAGCAGCCAATCTAGCGGCAACGAGCAGTACTTC; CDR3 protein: CASSQSSGNEQYF
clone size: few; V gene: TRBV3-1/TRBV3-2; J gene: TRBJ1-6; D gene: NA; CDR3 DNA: TGTGCCAGCAGCCAAGCTACAGGGTACAATTCACCCCTCCACTTT; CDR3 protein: CASSQATGYNSPLHF
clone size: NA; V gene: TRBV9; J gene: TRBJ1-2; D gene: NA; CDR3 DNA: TGTGCCAGCAGCCCCGTGGTGGACAGCACTGGTGGCTACACCTTC; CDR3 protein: CASSPVVDSTGGYTF
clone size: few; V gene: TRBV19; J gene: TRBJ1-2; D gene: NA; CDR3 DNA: TGTGCCAGTTGGCAGGGCCATGGCTACACCTTC; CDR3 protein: CASWQGHGYTF
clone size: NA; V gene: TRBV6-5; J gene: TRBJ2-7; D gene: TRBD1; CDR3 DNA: TGTGCCAGCACCATTGATGACAGGGGGCTCCGCGAGCAGTACTTC; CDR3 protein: CASTIDDRGLREQYF
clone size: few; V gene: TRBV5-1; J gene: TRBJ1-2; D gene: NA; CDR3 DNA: TGCGCCAGCAGCTTGAGCGCGATCTATGGCTACACCTTC; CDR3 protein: CASSLSAIYGYTF
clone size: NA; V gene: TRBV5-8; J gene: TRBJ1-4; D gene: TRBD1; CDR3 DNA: TGTGCCAGCAGCCCGAGGACAGGAACTAATGAAAAACTGTTTTTT; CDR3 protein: CASSPRTGTNEKLFF
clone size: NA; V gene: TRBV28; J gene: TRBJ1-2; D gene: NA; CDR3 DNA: TGTGCCAGCACCCAGGGTTTAGACTATGGCTACACCTTC; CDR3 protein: CASTQGLDYGYTF
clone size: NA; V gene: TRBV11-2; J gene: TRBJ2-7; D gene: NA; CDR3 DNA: TGTGCCAGCAGAGAGCCGACAGGGCAGTACTTC; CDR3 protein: CASREPTGQYF
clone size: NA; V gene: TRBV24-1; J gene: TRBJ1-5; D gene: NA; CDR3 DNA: TGTGCCACCAGTGAGGGGGGTTATAGCAATCAGCCCCAGCATTTT; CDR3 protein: CATSEGGYSNQPQHF
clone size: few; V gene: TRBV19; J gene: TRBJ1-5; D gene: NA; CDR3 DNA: TGTGCCAGTAGTATGGTTGGTCAGGGTAGCAATCAGCCCCAGCATTTT; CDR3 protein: CASSMVGQGSNQPQHF
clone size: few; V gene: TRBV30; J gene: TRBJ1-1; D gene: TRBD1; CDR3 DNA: TGTGCCTGGAGTTCGGGACAGTTGAACACTGAAGCTTTCTTT; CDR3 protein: CAWSSGQLNTEAFF
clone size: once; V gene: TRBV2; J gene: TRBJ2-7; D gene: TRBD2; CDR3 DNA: TGTGCCAGCAGTGACGGTGTGATAGCGGGGGTTTACGAGCAGTACTTC; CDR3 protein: CASSDGVIAGVYEQYF
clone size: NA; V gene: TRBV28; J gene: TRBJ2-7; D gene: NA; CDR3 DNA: TGTGCCAGCAGTTTTTCCATGAGCTCCTACGAGCAGTACTTC; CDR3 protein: CASSFSMSSYEQYF
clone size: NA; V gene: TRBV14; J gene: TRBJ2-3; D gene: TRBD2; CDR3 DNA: TGTGCCAGCAGCCAAATTTTAGCGGGGGCTCGTAAGTATTTT; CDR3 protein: CASSQILAGARKYF
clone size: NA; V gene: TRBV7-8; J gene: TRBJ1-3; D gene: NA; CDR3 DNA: TGTGCCAGCAGCCCTCTCCGGGTCTCTGGAAACACCATATATTTT; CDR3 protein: CASSPLRVSGNTIYF